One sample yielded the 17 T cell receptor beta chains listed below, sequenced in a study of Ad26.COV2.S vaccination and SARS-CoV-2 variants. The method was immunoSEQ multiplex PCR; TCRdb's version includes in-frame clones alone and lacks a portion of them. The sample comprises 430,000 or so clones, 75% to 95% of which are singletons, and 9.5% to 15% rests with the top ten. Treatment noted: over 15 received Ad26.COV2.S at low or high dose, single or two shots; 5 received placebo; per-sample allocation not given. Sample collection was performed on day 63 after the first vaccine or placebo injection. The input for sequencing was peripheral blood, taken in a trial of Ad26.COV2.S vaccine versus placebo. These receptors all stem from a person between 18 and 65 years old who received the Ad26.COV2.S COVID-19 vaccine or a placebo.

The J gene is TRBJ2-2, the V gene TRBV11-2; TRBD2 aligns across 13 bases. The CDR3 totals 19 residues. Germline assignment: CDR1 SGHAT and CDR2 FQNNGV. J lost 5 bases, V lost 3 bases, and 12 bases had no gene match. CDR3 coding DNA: TGTGCCAGCAGCTTTTCGGGACTAGCGGGACTAAGTGGTACCGGGGAGCTGTTTTTT. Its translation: CASSFSGLAGLSGTGELFF.

The CDR3 is CAWIRATFRDGNTIYF. The CDR3 bases are TGTGCCTGGATAAGGGCCACTTTTAGGGATGGAAACACCATATATTTT. The chain recombines TRBV30 with TRBJ1-3; D not certain. Trimming took off 4 bases at V and 3 bases at J, with 19 bases between the two ends. This CDR3 contains 16 residues. Germline CDR1 is GTSNPN and CDR2 is SVGIG (reference sequence).

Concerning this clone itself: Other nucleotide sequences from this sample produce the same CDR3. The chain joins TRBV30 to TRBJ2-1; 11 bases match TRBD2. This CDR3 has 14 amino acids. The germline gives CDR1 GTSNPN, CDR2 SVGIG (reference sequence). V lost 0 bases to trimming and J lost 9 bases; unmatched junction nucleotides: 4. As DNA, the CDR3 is TGTGCCTGGAGTGTTTTAGCGGGAGGGGGTGAGCAGTTCTTC. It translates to CAWSVLAGGGEQFF. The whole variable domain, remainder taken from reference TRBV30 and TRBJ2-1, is SQTIHQWPATLVQPVGSPLSLECTVEGTSNPNLYWYRQAAGRGLQLLFYSVGIGQISSEVPQNLSASRPQDRQFILSSKKLLLSDSGFYLCAWSVLAGGGEQFFGPGTRLTVL.

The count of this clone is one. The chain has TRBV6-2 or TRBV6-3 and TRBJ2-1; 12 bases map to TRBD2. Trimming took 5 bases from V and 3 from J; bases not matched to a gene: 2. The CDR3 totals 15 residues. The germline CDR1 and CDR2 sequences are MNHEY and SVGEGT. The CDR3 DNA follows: TGTGCCAGCAGTAAACTAGCGGGAGGCTACAATGAGCAGTTCTTC. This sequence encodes CASSKLAGGYNEQFF.

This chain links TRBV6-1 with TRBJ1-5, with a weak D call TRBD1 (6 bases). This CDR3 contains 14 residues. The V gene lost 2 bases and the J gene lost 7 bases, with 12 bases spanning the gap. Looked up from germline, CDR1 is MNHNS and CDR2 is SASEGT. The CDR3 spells CASSESGAWQPQHF. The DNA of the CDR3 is TGTGCCAGCAGTGAATCGGGGGCTTGGCAGCCCCAGCATTTT.

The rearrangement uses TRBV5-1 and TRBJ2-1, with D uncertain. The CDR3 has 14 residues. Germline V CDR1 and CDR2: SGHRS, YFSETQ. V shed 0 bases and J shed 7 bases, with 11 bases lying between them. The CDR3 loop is CASSLGIGGNEQFF. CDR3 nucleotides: TGCGCCAGCAGCTTGGGGATCGGCGGTAATGAGCAGTTCTTC. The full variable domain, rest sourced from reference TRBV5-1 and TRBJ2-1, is KAGVTQTPRYLIKTRGQQVTLSCSPISGHRSVSWYQQTPGQGLQFLFEYFSETQRNKGNFPGRFSGRQFSNSRSEMNVSTLELGDSALYLCASSLGIGGNEQFFGPGTRLTVL.

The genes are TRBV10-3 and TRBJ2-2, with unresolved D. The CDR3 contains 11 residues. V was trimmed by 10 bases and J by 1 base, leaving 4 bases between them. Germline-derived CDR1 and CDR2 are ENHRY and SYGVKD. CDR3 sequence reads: CATGNTGELFF. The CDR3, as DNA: TGTGCCACCGGGAACACCGGGGAGCTGTTTTTT.

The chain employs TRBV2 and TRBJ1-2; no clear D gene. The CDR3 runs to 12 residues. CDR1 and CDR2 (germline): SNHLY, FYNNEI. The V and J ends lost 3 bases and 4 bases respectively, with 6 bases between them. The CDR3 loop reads CASSDLFYGYTF. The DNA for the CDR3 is TGTGCCAGCAGTGACCTGTTCTATGGCTACACCTTC.

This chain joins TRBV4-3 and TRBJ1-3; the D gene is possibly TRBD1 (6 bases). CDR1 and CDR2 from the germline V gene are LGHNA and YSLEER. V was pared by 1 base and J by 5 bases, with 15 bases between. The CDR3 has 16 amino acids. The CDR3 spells CASSQASGQLRNTIYF. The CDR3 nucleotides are TGCGCCAGCAGCCAAGCCTCCGGACAGCTGCGAAACACCATATATTTT.

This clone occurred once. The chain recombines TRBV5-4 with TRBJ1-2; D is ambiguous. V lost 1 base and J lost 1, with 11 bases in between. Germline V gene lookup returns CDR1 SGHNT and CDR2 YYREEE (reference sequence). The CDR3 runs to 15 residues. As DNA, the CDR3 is TGTGCCAGCAGCTTGATTGGACGGAATAACTATGGCTACACCTTC. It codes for CASSLIGRNNYGYTF.

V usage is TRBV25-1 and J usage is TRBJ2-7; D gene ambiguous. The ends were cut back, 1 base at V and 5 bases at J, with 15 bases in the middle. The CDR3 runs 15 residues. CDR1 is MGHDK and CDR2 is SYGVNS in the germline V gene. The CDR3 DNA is TGTGCCAGCAGTGAATCCATCAGGAACATGAACGAGCAGTACTTC. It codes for CASSESIRNMNEQYF.

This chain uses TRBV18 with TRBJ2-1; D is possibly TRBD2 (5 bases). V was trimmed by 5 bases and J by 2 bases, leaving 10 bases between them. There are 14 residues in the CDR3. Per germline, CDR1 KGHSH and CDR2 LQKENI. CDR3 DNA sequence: TGTGCCAGCTCATTGGACGGGGCCTACAATGAGCAGTTCTTC. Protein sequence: CASSLDGAYNEQFF.

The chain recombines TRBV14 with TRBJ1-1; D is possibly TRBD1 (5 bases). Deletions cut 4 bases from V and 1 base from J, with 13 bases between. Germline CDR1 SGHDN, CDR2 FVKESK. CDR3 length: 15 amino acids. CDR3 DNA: TGTGCCAGCAGCCGGCAGGACGGGACGAACACTGAAGCTTTCTTT. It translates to CASSRQDGTNTEAFF.

This CDR3 reads CASSWVGQGTSGRGNEQFF. In DNA, the CDR3 is TGCGCCAGCAGCTGGGTGGGACAGGGAACTAGCGGGAGAGGGAATGAGCAGTTCTTC. The V gene is TRBV5-1, the J gene TRBJ2-1, with 11 bases lining up with TRBD2. V trimming: 3 bases; J trimming: 7 bases; junction bases outside the gene matches: 18. Germline values: CDR1 SGHRS, CDR2 YFSETQ. This CDR3 spans 19 amino acids. The full variable domain, with the rest looked up from reference TRBV5-1 and TRBJ2-1, is KAGVTQTPRYLIKTRGQQVTLSCSPISGHRSVSWYQQTPGQGLQFLFEYFSETQRNKGNFPGRFSGRQFSNSRSEMNVSTLELGDSALYLCASSWVGQGTSGRGNEQFFGPGTRLTVL.

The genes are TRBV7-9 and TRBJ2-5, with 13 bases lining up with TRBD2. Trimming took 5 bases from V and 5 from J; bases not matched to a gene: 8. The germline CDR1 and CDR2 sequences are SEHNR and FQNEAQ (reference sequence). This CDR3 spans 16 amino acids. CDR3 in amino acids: CASSLRTSGSGETQYF. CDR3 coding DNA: TGTGCCAGCAGCCTCCGGACTAGCGGGAGTGGGGAGACCCAGTACTTC.

CDR3 protein: CASSSRLAGGVLQGLAEQFF. In DNA, the CDR3 is TGCGCCAGCAGCTCCCGACTAGCGGGAGGGGTGCTTCAGGGGCTGGCTGAGCAGTTCTTC. The V and J genes are TRBV4-1 and TRBJ2-1; 14 positions agree with TRBD2. CDR1 and CDR2 (germline): MGHRA, YSYEKL. The CDR3 runs to 20 residues. The J segment lost 9 bases and the V segment lost 5 bases, leaving 21 bases of the junction unmatched.

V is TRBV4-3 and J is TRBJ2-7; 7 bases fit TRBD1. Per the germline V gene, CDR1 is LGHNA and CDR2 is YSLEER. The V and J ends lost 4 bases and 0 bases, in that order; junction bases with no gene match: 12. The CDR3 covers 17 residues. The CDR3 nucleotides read TGCGCCAGCAGCCGCGATACAGGGGTGTCGACCTCCTACGAGCAGTACTTC. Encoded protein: CASSRDTGVSTSYEQYF.